The sequence of this TCR beta chain was determined in a study of blood T cell repertoires in COVID-19 (dated by TCRdb to about 2020). As for the study more broadly: Collaborator samples came from the United States, Italy and Spain and covered acute and convalescent phases of COVID-19. The prospective study material was composed of cDNA or gDNA derived from T cells, B-cell-depleted T cells, or PBMCs. A de-identified subject ID, COVID-19 status, age in years and sex were almost always included in the sample metadata. The repertoires were released in a freely available public database intended as a resource for research on the immune response to SARS-CoV-2. The samples were drawn from the first 160 participants of the ongoing ImmuneRACE study and from over 950 subjects provided by 6 global collaborators. HLA class I and class II types, where available, came from metadata supplied by the sample provider rather than from assay-based typing. Subjects who had been exposed to COVID-19, were actively infected with it, or had recovered from it provided the deeply sampled blood TCRbeta repertoires that made up the dataset.

The immunoSEQ Assay, a bias-controlled multiplex PCR, was used to amplify TCRbeta CDR3 regions from genomic DNA. As for the authors' bioinformatics: Nucleated cell counts per sample were estimated from amplification of reference gene primers within the assay. Sequence reads were collapsed and filtered to measure the absolute abundance of every unique TCRbeta CDR3 rearrangement. For each sample, productive Simpson clonality was calculated as the square root of Simpson's diversity index across productive rearrangements. Entries here come from immuneACCESS through TCRdb and include only in-frame sequences with V and J called. Some clones fail to appear in such tables; in the studies checked, an unresolved V gene covers under half of the shortfall, and the cause of the remainder is unknown. The DNA gave D and trimming, while V, J and clone size come from that table. The sample records about 25,000 clones, around 95% of which are singletons. The biggest ten clones account for 4% to 5% of the sample.

The collaborating institutions used their own protocols to collect whole blood in K2EDTA tubes. For TCRbeta analysis, collaborators shipped samples as frozen whole blood, isolated PBMCs, or DNA extracted from either of those sample types. With respect to this clone: Its antigen is currently not known. No base quality values were provided; no much bigger clone lies one nucleotide off.

The germline V gene supplies CDR1 SGHAT and CDR2 FQNNGV. The CDR3 measures 14 amino acids from cysteine to phenylalanine. The kept DNA is CDR3 alone, 42 bases in frame from the first base. Germline trimming: 5 bases from V, 6 bases from J; junction bases outside gene matches: 8. Overall results and qualifications from the work: The quantity of clinical and demographic metadata differed by source and by participant and was supplied without curation.

The TCR comes from a human donor with active COVID-19. The donor label of this sample is uncertain. The V gene is TRBV11-2 and the J gene is TRBJ2-3; 7 bases in the middle match TRBD1. What was sequenced was peripheral blood. The bases are TGTGCCAGCAGCAACCTTAACAGGGGTGATACGCAGTATTTT. This codes for CASSNLNRGDTQYF. This CDR3, with the reference TRBV11-2 and TRBJ2-3 proteins standing in past its ends, gives the full variable domain EAGVAQSPRYKIIEKRQSVAFWCNPISGHATLYWYQQILGQGPKLLIQFQNNGVVDDSQLPKDRFSAERLKGVDSTLKIQPAKLEDSAVYLCASSNLNRGDTQYFGPGTRLTVL.